This is a list of T cell receptor beta chains from one sample in a study of OX40 agonist ivuxolimab in advanced cancers. The repertoire was sequenced with immunoSEQ multiplex PCR; TCRdb's copy has only in-frame clones and lacks some. Here the sample spans 40,000 to 60,000 clones, around 87% being singletons. Sequenced here: CD4+ or CD8+ T cells sorted from blood, sampled in a trial of the OX40 agonist ivuxolimab. Receptors originate from an adult with an advanced solid tumor such as melanoma, head and neck, liver or kidney cancer. CDR3s include the opening cysteine and the closing phenylalanine or tryptophan. Size is omitted from some rows. Given values are once, few, many or a class for expanded clones.

size	V	J	CDR3
few	TRBV7-3	TRBJ2-7	CASTYRDGCYEQYF
.	TRBV5-1	TRBJ1-1	CASSSQGLLNTEAFF
.	TRBV6-4	TRBJ2-2	CASSDVANTGELFF
.	TRBV7-9	TRBJ2-2	CASIKGLAGGIGGELFF
.	TRBV5-1	TRBJ2-2	CASSPPGQGNTGELFF
.	TRBV5-1	TRBJ2-7	CASSHSSGTTYEQYF
.	TRBV9	TRBJ2-5	CASSVEGALMATQYF
.	TRBV19	TRBJ2-1	CASRQGPYNEQFF
.	TRBV6-1	TRBJ1-5	CASSEPPGRTTPLGNQPQHF
.	TRBV14	TRBJ1-2	CASSQDVGRAYGYTF
.	TRBV15	TRBJ2-7	CATSRDGGQPYEQYF
.	TRBV18	TRBJ1-1	CASSRSTASEAFF
.	TRBV5-1	TRBJ2-7	CASSWDRGAQEQYF
.	TRBV4-2	TRBJ2-1	CASSQEIGGRAYNEQFF
once	TRBV7-2	TRBJ2-7	CASSSNDYEQYF
.	TRBV27	TRBJ2-7	CASSRTGEGYEQYF
.	TRBV20-1	TRBJ1-1	CSARGTKEAFF
.	TRBV4-2	TRBJ2-7	CASSQDWSVGAYYEQYF
.	TRBV5-1	TRBJ2-5	CASSRDSLIETQYF
.	TRBV7-6	TRBJ2-1	CASSSGLAGSSYNEQFF
.	TRBV5-6	TRBJ1-1	CASGRVDTEAFF
.	TRBV28	TRBJ1-5	CASSLGGPNQPQHF
.	TRBV28	TRBJ1-5	CASSVLPGQGDQPQHF
.	TRBV7-9	TRBJ2-1	CASSLSLTGGWNEQFF
.	TRBV7-9	TRBJ2-3	CASSPVGVTQYF
.	TRBV5-4	TRBJ1-5	CASSPSWGSNQPQHF
few	TRBV2	TRBJ1-1	CASSLGQGSTEAFF
.	TRBV28	TRBJ1-6	CASGTGRNSYNSPLHF
.	TRBV6-5	TRBJ1-5	CASSRGSVTQPQHF
once	TRBV5-4	TRBJ2-2	CASSTDPGPTGELFF
.	TRBV2	TRBJ1-1	CATIGLMETEAFF
.	TRBV19	TRBJ1-1	CASSRTGSEAFF
.	TRBV4-2	TRBJ2-1	CASSQAEDYNEQFF
.	TRBV9	TRBJ2-2	CASSVAGIIGELFF
.	TRBV2	TRBJ1-2	CASSVRGSGYTF
few	TRBV30	TRBJ1-1	CASSVHPNTEAFF
.	TRBV30	TRBJ2-7	CAWSAIGEPYEQYF
.	TRBV4-1	TRBJ1-6	CASSQATDPNSPLHF
.	TRBV6-6	TRBJ2-4	CASSYGGRIGNIQYF
.	TRBV4-2	TRBJ2-3	CASSQDQSTGPDTQYF
.	TRBV28	TRBJ2-3	CASGRDGYTDTQYF
.	TRBV4-2	TRBJ2-2	CASTESTGGGNTGELFF
.	TRBV7-6	TRBJ2-3	CASSLARADTQYF
.	TRBV2	TRBJ2-5	CASSVTGGRETQYF
.	TRBV27	TRBJ2-7	CASSPGTSGRNEQYF
.	TRBV30	TRBJ2-3	CAWSVSSGDTQYF
.	TRBV11-2	TRBJ2-3	CASTYLGGNRFYTDTQYF
.	TRBV6-1	TRBJ2-7	CASAWGPLQDEQYF
.	TRBV2	TRBJ1-6	CASNLDRGFSPLHF
.	TRBV30	TRBJ1-6	CAWSPAIYNSPLHF
.	TRBV29-1	TRBJ2-1	CSVETGGGYGNEQFF
.	TRBV28	TRBJ1-2	CASSPGTGNYGYTF
.	TRBV28	TRBJ2-3	CASTDRSGGPDTQYF